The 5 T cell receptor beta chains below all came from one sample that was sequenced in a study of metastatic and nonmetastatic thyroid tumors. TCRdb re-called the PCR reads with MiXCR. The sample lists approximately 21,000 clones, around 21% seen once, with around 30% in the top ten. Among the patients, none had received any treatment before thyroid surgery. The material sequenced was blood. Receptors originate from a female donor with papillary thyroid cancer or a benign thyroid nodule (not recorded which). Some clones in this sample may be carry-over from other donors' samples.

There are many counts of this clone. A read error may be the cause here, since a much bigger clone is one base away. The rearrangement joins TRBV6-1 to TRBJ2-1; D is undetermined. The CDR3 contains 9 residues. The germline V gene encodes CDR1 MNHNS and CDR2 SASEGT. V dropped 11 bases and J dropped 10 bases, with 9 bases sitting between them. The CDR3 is CAPRWEQFF. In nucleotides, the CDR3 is TGTGCCCCTAGGTGGGAGCAGTTCTTC.

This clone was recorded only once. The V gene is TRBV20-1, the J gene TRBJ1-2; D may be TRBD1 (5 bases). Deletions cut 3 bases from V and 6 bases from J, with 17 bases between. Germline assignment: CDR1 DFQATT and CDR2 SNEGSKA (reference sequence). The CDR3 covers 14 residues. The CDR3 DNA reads TGCAGTGCTAGGCTCTCTGGGCAGGGTGATGGCTACACCTTC. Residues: CSARLSGQGDGYTF.

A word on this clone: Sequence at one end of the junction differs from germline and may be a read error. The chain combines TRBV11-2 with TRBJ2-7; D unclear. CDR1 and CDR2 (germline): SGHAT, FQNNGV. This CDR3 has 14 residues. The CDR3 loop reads CASSLCDPTYGQYF. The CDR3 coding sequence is TGTGCCAGCAGCTTATGTGACCCCACCTACGGGCAGTACTTC.

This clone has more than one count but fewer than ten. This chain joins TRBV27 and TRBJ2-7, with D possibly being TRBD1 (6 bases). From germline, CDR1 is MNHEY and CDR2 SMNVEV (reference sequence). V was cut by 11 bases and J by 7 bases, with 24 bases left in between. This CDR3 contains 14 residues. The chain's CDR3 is CASSNTPRGIEQYF. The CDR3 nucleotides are TGTGCCTCCAGCAACACTCCGAGGGGGATTGAGCAGTACTTC.

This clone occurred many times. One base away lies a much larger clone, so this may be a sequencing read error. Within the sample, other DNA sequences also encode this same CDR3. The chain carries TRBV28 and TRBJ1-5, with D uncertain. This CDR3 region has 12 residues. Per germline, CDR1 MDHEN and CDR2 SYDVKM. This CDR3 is CASRTPGQPQHF. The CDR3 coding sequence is TGCGCCAGCCGCACCCCGGGGCAGCCCCAGCATTTT. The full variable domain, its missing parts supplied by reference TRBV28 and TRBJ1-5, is DVKVTQSSRYLVKRTGEKVFLECVQDMDHENMFWYRQDPGLGLRLIYFSYDVKMKEKGDIPEGYSVSREKKERFSLILESASTNQTSMYLCASRTPGQPQHFGDGTRLSIL.